This T cell receptor (beta chain) was recorded in a study of T cell responses to AZD1222 COVID-19 vaccine. Study results and limitations: Baseline serostatus was positive in only six AZD1222 recipients. Researchers took repertoire samples only after the peak T cell response had come. The donor cohort was predominantly white British with a female majority, and clonal diversity may have been underestimated.

TCRdb's copy holds only in-frame clones and misses some; the assay was immunoSEQ multiplex PCR. The repertoire holds 100,000 to 150,000 clones, roughly 92% seen once, with about 1.1% in the top ten. The CDR3 is made up of 13 amino acids. V was pared by 4 bases and J by 2 bases, with 8 bases between. Germline V gives CDR1 KGHSH, CDR2 LQKENI. A note on this clone: Its target is not known.

The chain is built from TRBV18 and TRBJ1-1; no reliable D call. This sequence originates from an adult who received the AZD1222 COVID-19 vaccine. Sample: peripheral blood, taken 28 days after the second AZD1222 dose. CDR3 sequence: CASSQGGNTEAFF. CDR3 coding DNA: TGTGCCAGCTCACAGGGAGGAAACACTGAAGCTTTCTTT.